These T cell receptor beta chains were read from a single sample in a study of blood T cells in healthy people across ages. Each CDR3 protein gets one entry after TCRdb re-called the 5' RACE reads with MiXCR. The sample consists of some 700,000 distinct CDR3 sequences, around 46% of them appearing once. The sample comprised blood. Receptors originate from a woman aged 55-69 years in good health. CDR3s include the opening cysteine and the closing phenylalanine or tryptophan. D genes are given only for firm matches. Rows give clone size only sometimes, using once, few, many, or a class for an expanded clone.

v_gene: TRBV6-1; d_gene: .; abundance: .; j_gene: TRBJ1-1; CDR3nt: TGTGCCAGCAGCCCCTACCCTAGCCGGTCCATGAACACTGAAGCTTTCTTT; CDR3aa: CASSPYPSRSMNTEAFF
v_gene: TRBV19; d_gene: TRBD1; abundance: .; j_gene: TRBJ1-5; CDR3nt: TGTGCCAGTAGGGTCTTGACAGGGGGCAGGCAGCCCCAGCATTTT; CDR3aa: CASRVLTGGRQPQHF
v_gene: TRBV10-3; d_gene: .; abundance: .; j_gene: TRBJ1-5; CDR3nt: TGTGCCACCAAAGGAACGGCAGGTAGCAATCAGCCCCAGCATTTT; CDR3aa: CATKGTAGSNQPQHF
v_gene: TRBV28; d_gene: .; abundance: few; j_gene: TRBJ2-1; CDR3nt: TGTGCCAGCAGTTTCGAAAAGGGGTTTAACAATGAGCAGTTCTTC; CDR3aa: CASSFEKGFNNEQFF
v_gene: TRBV7-8; d_gene: TRBD2; abundance: .; j_gene: TRBJ2-1; CDR3nt: TGCGCCAGCAGCGATAGCGGGAGTTACAATGGGCAGTTCTTC; CDR3aa: CASSDSGSYNGQFF
v_gene: TRBV7-9; d_gene: TRBD2; abundance: few; j_gene: TRBJ2-5; CDR3nt: TGTGCCAGCAGCTTAAAAACCTCACGCTGGACTAGCGGGGGGGAAGAGACCCAGTACTTC; CDR3aa: CASSLKTSRWTSGGEETQYF
v_gene: TRBV12-3/TRBV12-4; d_gene: .; abundance: many; j_gene: TRBJ1-2; CDR3nt: TGTGCCAGCAGCCTATCCCCTTCTGTCACCTTC; CDR3aa: CASSLSPSVTF
v_gene: TRBV6-6; d_gene: .; abundance: .; j_gene: TRBJ2-3; CDR3nt: TGTGCCAGCAGTCCCGCCGGGGGGCAAAGGGATACGCAGTATTTT; CDR3aa: CASSPAGGQRDTQYF
v_gene: TRBV13; d_gene: .; abundance: few; j_gene: TRBJ2-5; CDR3nt: TGTGCCAGCAGCTCCCGGGCGGGGAAAGAGACCCAGTACTTC; CDR3aa: CASSSRAGKETQYF
v_gene: TRBV3-1; d_gene: .; abundance: once; j_gene: TRBJ1-1; CDR3nt: TGTGCCAGCAGCCAAGAGGTGGGTACTGAAGCTTTCTTT; CDR3aa: CASSQEVGTEAFF
v_gene: TRBV4-2; d_gene: .; abundance: .; j_gene: TRBJ2-7; CDR3nt: TGTGCCAGCATGGGCCCCCCCTCCTACGAGCAGTACTTC; CDR3aa: CASMGPPSYEQYF
v_gene: TRBV20-1; d_gene: .; abundance: .; j_gene: TRBJ2-5; CDR3nt: TGCAGTGCCGGAGCCCCATCGGCAGGGAGACAAGAGACCCAGTACTTC; CDR3aa: CSAGAPSAGRQETQYF
v_gene: TRBV5-1; d_gene: TRBD1; abundance: few; j_gene: TRBJ1-2; CDR3nt: TGCGCCAGCAGCCGATCCACAGGGGAGGATGGCTACACCTTC; CDR3aa: CASSRSTGEDGYTF
v_gene: TRBV2; d_gene: TRBD1; abundance: few; j_gene: TRBJ2-5; CDR3nt: TGTGCCAGCAGGAAGACAGGGGTAGAGGAGACCCAGTACTTC; CDR3aa: CASRKTGVEETQYF
v_gene: TRBV27; d_gene: .; abundance: .; j_gene: TRBJ1-6; CDR3nt: TGTGCCAGCAGTTGGGACGGGGCCTCACCCCTCCACTTT; CDR3aa: CASSWDGASPLHF
v_gene: TRBV27; d_gene: .; abundance: few; j_gene: TRBJ1-5; CDR3nt: TGTGCCAGCAGTTTACAGGGTGAAAATCAGCCCCAGCATTTT; CDR3aa: CASSLQGENQPQHF
v_gene: TRBV20-1; d_gene: TRBD2; abundance: .; j_gene: TRBJ2-7; CDR3nt: TGCAGTGCTAGGGGGACTAGCGGAGGACCCCACGAGCAGTACTTC; CDR3aa: CSARGTSGGPHEQYF
v_gene: TRBV5-1; d_gene: .; abundance: few; j_gene: TRBJ2-5; CDR3nt: TGCGCCAGCAGCTTGGGCCTAGGAGGGACCCAGTACTTC; CDR3aa: CASSLGLGGTQYF
v_gene: TRBV11-2; d_gene: .; abundance: few; j_gene: TRBJ1-2; CDR3nt: TGTGCCAGCAGCTTAGGTATCGCTAGTGGCTACACCTTC; CDR3aa: CASSLGIASGYTF
v_gene: TRBV20-1; d_gene: TRBD2; abundance: .; j_gene: TRBJ2-1; CDR3nt: TGCAGTGCTTGGGGACTAGCGGGAGGGTACAATGAGCAGTTCTTC; CDR3aa: CSAWGLAGGYNEQFF